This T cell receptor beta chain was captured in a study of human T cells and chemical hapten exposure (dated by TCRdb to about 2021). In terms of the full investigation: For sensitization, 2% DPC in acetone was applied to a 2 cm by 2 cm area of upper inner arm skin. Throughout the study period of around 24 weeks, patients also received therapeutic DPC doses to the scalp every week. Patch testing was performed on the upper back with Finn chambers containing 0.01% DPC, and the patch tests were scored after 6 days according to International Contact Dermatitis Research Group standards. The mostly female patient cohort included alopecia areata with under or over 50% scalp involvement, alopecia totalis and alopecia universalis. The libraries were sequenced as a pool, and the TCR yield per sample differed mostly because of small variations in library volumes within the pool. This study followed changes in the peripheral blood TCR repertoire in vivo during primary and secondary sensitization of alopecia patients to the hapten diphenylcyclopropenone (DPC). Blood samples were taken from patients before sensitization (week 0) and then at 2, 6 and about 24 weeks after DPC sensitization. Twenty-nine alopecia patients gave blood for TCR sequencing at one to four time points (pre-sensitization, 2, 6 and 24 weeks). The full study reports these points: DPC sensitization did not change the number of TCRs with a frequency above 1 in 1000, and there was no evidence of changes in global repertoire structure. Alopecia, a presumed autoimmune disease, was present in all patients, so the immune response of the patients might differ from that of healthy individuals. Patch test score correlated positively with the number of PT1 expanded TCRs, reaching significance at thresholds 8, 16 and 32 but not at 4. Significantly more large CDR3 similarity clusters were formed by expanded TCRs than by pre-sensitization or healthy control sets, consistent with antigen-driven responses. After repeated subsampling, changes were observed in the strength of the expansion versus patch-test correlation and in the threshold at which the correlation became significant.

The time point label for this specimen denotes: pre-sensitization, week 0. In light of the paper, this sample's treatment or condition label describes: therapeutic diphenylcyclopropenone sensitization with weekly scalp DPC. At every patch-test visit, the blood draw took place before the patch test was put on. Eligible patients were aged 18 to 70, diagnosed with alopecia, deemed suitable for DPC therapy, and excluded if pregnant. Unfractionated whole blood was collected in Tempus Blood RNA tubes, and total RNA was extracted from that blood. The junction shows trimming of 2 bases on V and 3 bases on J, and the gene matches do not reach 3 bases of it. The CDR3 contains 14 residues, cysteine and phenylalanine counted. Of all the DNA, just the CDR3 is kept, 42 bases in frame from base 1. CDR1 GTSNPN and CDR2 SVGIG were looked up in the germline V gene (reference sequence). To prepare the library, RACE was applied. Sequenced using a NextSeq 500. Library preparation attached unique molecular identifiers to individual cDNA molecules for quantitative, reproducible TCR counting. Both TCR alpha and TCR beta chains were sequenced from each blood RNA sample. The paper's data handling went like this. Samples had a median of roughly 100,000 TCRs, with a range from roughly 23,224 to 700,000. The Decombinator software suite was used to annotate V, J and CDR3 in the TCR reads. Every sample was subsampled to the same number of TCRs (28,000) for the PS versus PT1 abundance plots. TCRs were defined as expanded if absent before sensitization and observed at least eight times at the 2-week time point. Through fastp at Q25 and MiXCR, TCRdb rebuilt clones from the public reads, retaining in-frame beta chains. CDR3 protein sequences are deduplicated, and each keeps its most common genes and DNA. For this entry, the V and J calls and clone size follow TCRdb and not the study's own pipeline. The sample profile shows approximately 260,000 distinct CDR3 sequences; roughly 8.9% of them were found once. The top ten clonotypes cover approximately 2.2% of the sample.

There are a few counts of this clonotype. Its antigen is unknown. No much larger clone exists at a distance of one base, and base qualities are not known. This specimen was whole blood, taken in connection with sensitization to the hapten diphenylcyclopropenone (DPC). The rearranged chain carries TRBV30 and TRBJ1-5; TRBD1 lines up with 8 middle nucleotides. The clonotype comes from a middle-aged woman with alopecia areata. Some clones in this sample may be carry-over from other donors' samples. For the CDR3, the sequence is CAWSLTGVNQPQHF. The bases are TGTGCCTGGAGTCTGACAGGGGTCAATCAGCCCCAGCATTTT.